One TCR beta chain is described in this entry. The antigen this receptor binds is unknown. Base qualities are not recorded, but no much larger clone differs from it by a single base. The cohort consisted of 600 or so healthy bone marrow donors. At the time of sampling, every cohort member was nominally healthy, though immune exposures that went unrecorded were likely present. The donor was CMV seropositive and was included in the group of 250 to 350 seropositive cohort members. Each donor provided a peripheral blood sample, and peripheral blood mononuclear cells were used for TCR beta sequencing. Genomic DNA extraction from the blood cell samples was performed with the Qiagen DNeasy Blood Extraction Kit. This sample is drawn from a study of cytomegalovirus exposure and HLA in healthy donors (TCRdb year 2017). General notes on the study: According to an earlier analysis of a few hundred of the donors, 200 million or so T cells yielded some 110 million unique TCR beta sequences and around 300 Gb of sequence data. An early release that covered about 600 HLA-typed donors contained around 300 gigabases of sequencing data and some 87 million unique TCR sequences. The genetic ancestry cluster associated with self-reported Caucasian donors included 80% to 90% of the approximately 410 genotyped donors. The study aimed to test whether cataloging public T cell receptors could reveal signatures of past pathogen exposure. Using immunosequencing, the study profiled T cell repertoires from about 650 subjects and related those repertoires to cytomegalovirus serostatus. Along with the approximately 700-subject first cohort, a separate validation cohort of over 90 different subjects was used. The study combined high-throughput TCR immunosequencing, statistical association of individual TCRs with disease status, and machine learning to predict cytomegalovirus infection status. To study patterns of TCR occurrence, a later analysis re-analyzed previously published TCR beta repertoires from just over 650 donors and added high-resolution HLA genotyping. Rather than using new phenotypic data, the later analysis identified candidate immune exposures from TCR beta sequences and from how often those sequences occurred across donors. An earlier analysis of 587 of the donors used high-throughput TCR beta sequencing to judge whether each TCR beta V gene segment behaved as functional or pseudogenic. Alongside the repertoire data, information on donor age, sex, ethnicity and CMV serostatus was compiled. A later genetic analysis used genome-wide SNP genotypes for about 60% of the roughly 700 donors, treating that subset as a discovery cohort. Every discovery cohort repertoire had been produced on one sequencing platform. Both class I and class II loci were covered by HLA typing, at four-digit resolution. The number of typed donors differed by locus: about 620-640 for A, B, C, DRB1 and DQB1; approximately 530 for DQA1; 606 for DPA1; and some 430 for DPB1. Roughly 5 DR-DQ haplotypes were handled as single units for association and clustering because linkage in the cohort was strong. Among roughly 400 genotyped donors of the cohort, an average of approximately 240,000 unique TCR beta nucleotide sequences were sequenced per donor, roughly 20% of them non-productive.

The CDR3 spans 15 residues, from the cysteine through the phenylalanine. Left in the record is the CDR3 DNA by itself, 45 bases read in frame from the first base. The V and J ends are trimmed by 7 bases and 3 bases, leaving 18 bases between them. From the germline V gene, CDR1 is SNHLY and CDR2 is FYNNEI. Library preparation used the immunoSEQ multiplex PCR assay. For the multiplex PCR, a mixture combining 60 forward primers for TCR Vbeta segments and 13 reverse primers for TCR Jbeta segments was used. A multiplex PCR assay on genomic DNA amplified the CDR3 region of rearranged TCR beta genes. The amplified TCR beta libraries were sequenced on the Illumina HiSeq System as 87-base-pair reads. The paper's data handling went like this. A later analysis tallied around 82 million unique TCR beta chains across the 600 to 700 repertoires, and 10 million to 11 million of those chains were shared by two or more donors. Raw reads were error-corrected and collapsed into unique sequences with a nearest-neighbor algorithm that merged closely related sequences to remove PCR and sequencing errors. V, D and J gene segments were assigned by aligning CDR3 sequences to IMGT reference sequences. For a sequence to be retained, at least a six-nucleotide match to both a V gene segment and a J gene segment was required. A rearrangement was called productive if the CDR3 had no stop codons and remained in frame with V and J, and every other rearrangement was called non-productive. CDR3 was defined according to IMGT convention as the region running from the second conserved V-encoded cysteine to the conserved J-encoded phenylalanine. Sequences without an unambiguous match to a single V gene segment were excluded from the earlier analysis of 450 to 750 of the donors. In an earlier analysis of several hundred of the donors, V segments were called functional above 56.7% productive rearrangements and were called segregating when the between-donor standard deviation exceeded 5%. A statistical classification framework was developed to diagnose cytomegalovirus status using the catalog of TCR beta chain sequences. In a later analysis, V and J genes were assigned by comparing TCR nucleotide sequences against IMGT/GENE-DB human TR gene sequences. The TCRdist pipeline was used in a later analysis to assign CDR3 sequences and most-parsimonious VDJ recombination scenarios. A later analysis defined each TCR beta chain by its CDR3 amino acid sequence plus V-gene family, and excluded reads lacking a unique V-gene family. In a later analysis, 450 to 600 highly shared, low-generation-probability nucleotide sequences were removed to address suspected cross-contamination and a sequencing artifact. For each public chain, a later analysis derived a clonal expansion index from normalized ranks of inferred template counts within each repertoire. Generation probabilities in a later analysis came from a VDJ recombination model fitted to out-of-frame rearrangements, and those results were checked against IGoR. A later analysis scored TCR-TCR, TCR-HLA and TCR-CMV co-occurrence with hypergeometric tests, applying a repertoire-size bias correction to TCR pairs. In a later analysis, false discovery rates were estimated by permuting HLA or CMV assignments 20 times. In a later analysis, co-occurring TCRs were grouped using DBSCAN, with TCRdist sequence similarity added in when clustering inside HLA-allele-positive subsets. Co-occurrence clustering excluded repertoires with fewer than 30,000 or more than 120,000 public chains, plus five with anomalous nucleotide sharing. TCRdb holds this immuneACCESS table with in-frame rearrangements only. Some clones are missing; in checked studies, unresolved V genes explain under half, and the rest has no known cause. The V and J calls and the clone size are those of that table, but D and trimming were determined from the DNA. The sample table lists approximately 90,000 clones, approximately 70% of them with a count of one. The ten largest clones represent roughly 15% of the sample.

The research as a whole found: Linkage disequilibrium might explain the correlated functional status among segregating V segments, but an unknown experimental factor could not be ruled out. The study gave a list of about 170 TCR beta chains associated with cytomegalovirus. Presence/absence analyses assumed roughly uniform sequencing depth across donors, an assumption that may not hold. A later analysis reported that several top co-occurrence clusters appeared linked to parvovirus B19, influenza, CMV and Epstein-Barr virus. A cluster of highly shared sequence variants was judged likely to be a technical artifact of the sequencing pipeline. According to a later genetic analysis, donors in an Asian-associated ancestry cluster had fewer N-insertions in productive TCRs than the approximately 670-donor mean. In a later analysis, TCR association rates were found to vary across HLA loci, with the most associated TCRs seen for DRB1 alleles and the fewest for HLA-C alleles. When HLA alleles, especially DR and DQ, strongly co-occurred, TCR associations were difficult to assign to individual alleles. HLA typing was unavailable for some donors at each locus, so association tests used only the typed subset. In vitro tests confirmed that a few of the cytomegalovirus-associated TCR beta chains recognize cytomegalovirus antigens. Most TCR sequences were seen in very few donors, while some public TCRs were found in many individuals. Because counts were too low, some 17 rarely observed V segments, including chromosome 9 orphons, were left out of the earlier analysis of 500 to 650 of the donors. The classifier was reported to diagnose cytomegalovirus status with high specificity and sensitivity in both the original cohort and the validation cohort. The authors suggested that the approach could potentially be extended to other disease states and immunological phenotypes. At a false discovery rate of 0.05, a later analysis linked roughly 17,000 TCR beta sequences to specific HLA alleles. A further reported finding was that TCR beta sequences accurately predicted the HLA-A and HLA-B alleles for most subjects in the first cohort. This cohort had only TCR beta chains sequenced, and the lack of alpha or paired-chain data limited which features could be detected. In an earlier analysis of fewer than 700 of the donors, most TCR beta V segments appeared in productive rearrangements about 87% or about 30% of the time, broadly matching IMGT annotations. Some IMGT-functional V segments, including TRBV6-2 and TRBV6-3, could not be told apart with the 87-base-pair reads, so those segments were excluded. Most CMV-associated TCR beta chains appeared to be HLA-restricted in a later analysis, and the HLA associations seemed to be driven largely by CMV exposure. Compared with equally common non-associated chains, HLA-associated TCR beta chains in a later analysis were more clonally expanded and had lower generation probabilities. For the cohort, immune exposure information was limited to CMV serostatus. V-gene and J-gene trimming of TCR beta chains was associated with a missense DCLRE1C variant in a later genetic analysis, and the association was replicated in an independent cohort.

Material for sequencing was PBMCs. This receptor was obtained from a woman aged 45-65 years in good health and CMV-seropositive. The sequence is built from TRBV2 and TRBJ1-1; the D gene cannot be resolved reliably. The DNA is as follows: TGTGCCAGCACCCTGAGGGTTTCGTGGGACACTGAAGCTTTCTTT. It specifies CASTLRVSWDTEAFF. Joined to the reference TRBV2 and TRBJ1-1 proteins, this CDR3 gives the full variable domain: EPEVTQTPSHQVTQMGQEVILRCVPISNHLYFYWYRQILGQKVEFLVSFYNNEISEKSEIFDDQFSVERPDGSNFTLKIRSTKLEDSAMYFCASTLRVSWDTEAFFGQGTRLTVV.